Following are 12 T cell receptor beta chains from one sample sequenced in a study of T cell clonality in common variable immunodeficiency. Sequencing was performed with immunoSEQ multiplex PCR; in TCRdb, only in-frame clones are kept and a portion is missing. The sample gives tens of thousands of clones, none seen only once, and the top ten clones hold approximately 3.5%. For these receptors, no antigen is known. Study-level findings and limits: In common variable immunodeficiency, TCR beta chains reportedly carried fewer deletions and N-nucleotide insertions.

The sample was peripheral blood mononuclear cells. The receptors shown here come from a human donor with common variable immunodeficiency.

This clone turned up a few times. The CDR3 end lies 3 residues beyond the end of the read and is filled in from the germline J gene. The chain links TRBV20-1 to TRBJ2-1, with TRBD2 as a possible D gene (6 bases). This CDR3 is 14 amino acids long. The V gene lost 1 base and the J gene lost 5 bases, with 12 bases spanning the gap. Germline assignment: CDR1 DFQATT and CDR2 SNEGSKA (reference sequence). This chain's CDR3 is CSARGGTLHNEQFF. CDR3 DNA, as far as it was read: TGCAGTGCTAGAGGTGGGACTCTACACAATGAG.

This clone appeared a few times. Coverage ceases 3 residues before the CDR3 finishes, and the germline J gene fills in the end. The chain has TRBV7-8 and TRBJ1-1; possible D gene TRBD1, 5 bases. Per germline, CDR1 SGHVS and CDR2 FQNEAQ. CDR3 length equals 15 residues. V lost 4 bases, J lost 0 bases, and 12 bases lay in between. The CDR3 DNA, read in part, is TGTGCCAGCAGCTCCACGAGGGGTTTGAACACTGAA. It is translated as CASSSTRGLNTE. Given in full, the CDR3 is CASSSTRGLNTEAFF.

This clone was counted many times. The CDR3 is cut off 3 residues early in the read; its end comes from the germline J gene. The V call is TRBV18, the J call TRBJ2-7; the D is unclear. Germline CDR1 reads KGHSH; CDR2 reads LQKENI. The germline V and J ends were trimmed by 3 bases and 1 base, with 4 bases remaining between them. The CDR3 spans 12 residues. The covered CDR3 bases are TGTGCCAGCTCACCCTCTTCCTACGAG. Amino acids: CASSPSSYE. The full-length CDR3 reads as CASSPSSYEQYF.

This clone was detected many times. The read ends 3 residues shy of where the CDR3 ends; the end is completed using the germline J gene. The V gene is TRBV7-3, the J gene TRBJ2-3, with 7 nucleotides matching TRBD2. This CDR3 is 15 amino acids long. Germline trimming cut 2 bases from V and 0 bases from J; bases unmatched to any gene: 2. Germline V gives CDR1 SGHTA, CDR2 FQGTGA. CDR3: CASSLYGGSTDTQYF. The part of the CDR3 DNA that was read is TGTGCCAGCAGCTTATACGGGGGGAGCACAGATACG.

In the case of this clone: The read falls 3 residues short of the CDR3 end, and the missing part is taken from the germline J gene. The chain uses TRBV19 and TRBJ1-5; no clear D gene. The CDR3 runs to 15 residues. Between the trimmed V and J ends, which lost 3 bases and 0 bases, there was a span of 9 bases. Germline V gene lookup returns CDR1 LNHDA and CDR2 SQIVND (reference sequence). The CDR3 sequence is CASSMGTDSNQPQHF. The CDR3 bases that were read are TGTGCCAGTAGTATGGGCACAGATAGCAATCAGCCC. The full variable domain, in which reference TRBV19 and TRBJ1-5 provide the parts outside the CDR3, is DGGITQSPKYLFRKEGQNVTLSCEQNLNHDAMYWYRQDPGQGLRLIYYSQIVNDFQKGDIAEGYSVSREKKESFPLTVTSAQKNPTAFYLCASSMGTDSNQPQHFGDGTRLSIL.

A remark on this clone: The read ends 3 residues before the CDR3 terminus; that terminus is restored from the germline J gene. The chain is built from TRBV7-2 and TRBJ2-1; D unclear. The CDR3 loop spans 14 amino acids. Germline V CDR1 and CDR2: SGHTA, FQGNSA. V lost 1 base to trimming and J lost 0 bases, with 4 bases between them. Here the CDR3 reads CASSLGGSYNEQFF. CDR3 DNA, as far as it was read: TGTGCCAGCAGCTTAGGAGGCTCCTACAATGAG.

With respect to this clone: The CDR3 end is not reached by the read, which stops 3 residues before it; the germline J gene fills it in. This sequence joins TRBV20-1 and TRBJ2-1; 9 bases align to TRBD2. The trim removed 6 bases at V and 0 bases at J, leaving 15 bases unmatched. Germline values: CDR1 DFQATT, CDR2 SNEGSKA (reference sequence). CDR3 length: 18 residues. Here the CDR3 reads CSASDRWREGSSYNEQFF. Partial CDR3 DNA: TGCAGTGCCTCGGACAGGTGGCGGGAGGGCAGCTCCTACAATGAG.

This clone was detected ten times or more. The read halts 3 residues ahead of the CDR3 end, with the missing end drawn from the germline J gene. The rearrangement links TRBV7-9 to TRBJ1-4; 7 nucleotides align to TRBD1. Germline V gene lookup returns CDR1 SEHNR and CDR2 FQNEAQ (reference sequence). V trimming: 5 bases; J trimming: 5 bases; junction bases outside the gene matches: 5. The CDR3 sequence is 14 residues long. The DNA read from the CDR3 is TGTGCCAGCAGCCCTCAGGGGGGAAATGAAAAA. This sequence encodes CASSPQGGNEK. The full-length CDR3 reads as CASSPQGGNEKLFF.

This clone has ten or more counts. Partial CDR3 DNA: TGTGCCAGCAGCTCAATCAGGGTCGATGAG. Amino acid sequence: CASSSIRVDE. The entire CDR3 reads CASSSIRVDEQFF. This chain uses TRBV5-5 with TRBJ2-1, with D tentatively TRBD1 (5 bases). The sequence runs out 3 residues before the end of the CDR3; the remainder is reconstructed from the germline J gene. The CDR3 has 13 amino acids. Trimming pared 3 bases from V and 8 bases from J, leaving 12 bases between. Germline loops: CDR1 SGHKS, CDR2 YYEKEE (reference sequence). Filled out from reference TRBV5-5 and TRBJ2-1, the complete variable domain reads DAGVTQSPTHLIKTRGQQVTLRCSPISGHKSVSWYQQVLGQGPQFIFQYYEKEERGRGNFPDRFSARQFPNYSSELNVNALLLGDSALYLCASSSIRVDEQFFGPGTRLTVL.

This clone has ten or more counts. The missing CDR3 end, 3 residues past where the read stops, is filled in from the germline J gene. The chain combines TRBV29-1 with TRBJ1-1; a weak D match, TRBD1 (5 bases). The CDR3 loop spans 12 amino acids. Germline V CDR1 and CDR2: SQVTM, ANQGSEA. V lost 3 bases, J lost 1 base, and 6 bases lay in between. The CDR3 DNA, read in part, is TGCAGCGTTGACAGGGAGAACACTGAA. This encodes CSVDRENTE. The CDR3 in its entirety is CSVDRENTEAFF.

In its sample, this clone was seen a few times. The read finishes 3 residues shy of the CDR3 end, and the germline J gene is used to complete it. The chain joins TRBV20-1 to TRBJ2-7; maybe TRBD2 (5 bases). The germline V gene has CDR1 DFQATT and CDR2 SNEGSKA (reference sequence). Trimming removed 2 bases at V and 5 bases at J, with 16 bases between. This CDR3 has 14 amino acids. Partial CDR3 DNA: TGCAGTGCTAGATCGAGCGGCTACGCGGACGAG. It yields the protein CSARSSGYADE. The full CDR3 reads CSARSSGYADEQYF.

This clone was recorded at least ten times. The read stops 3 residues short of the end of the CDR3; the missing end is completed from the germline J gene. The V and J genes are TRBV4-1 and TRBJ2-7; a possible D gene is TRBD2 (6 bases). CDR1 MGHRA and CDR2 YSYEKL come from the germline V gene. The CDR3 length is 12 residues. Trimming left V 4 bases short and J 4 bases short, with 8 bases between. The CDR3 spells CASSPRGYEQYF. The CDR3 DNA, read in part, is TGCGCCAGCAGCCCTCGGGGGTACGAG.